These 28 T cell receptor beta chains came from one sample sequenced in a study of response to subunit inactivated influenza vaccine. TCRdb passed the RT-PCR reads through MiXCR, listing each CDR3 protein once. The sample holds more than 150,000 distinct CDR3 sequences, around 9.2% seen once. This sample comprised non-naive T cells sorted from PBMCs, obtained on the day of vaccination. These TCRs come from a man in his forties or fifties who received an inactivated influenza vaccine.

This clonotype was detected ten times or more. V gene TRBV20-1 combines with J gene TRBJ2-5; the match to TRBD2 covers 11 bases. Germline CDR1 is DFQATT and CDR2 is SNEGSKA (reference sequence). Unmatched junction bases numbered 9, after V lost 6 bases and J lost 9 bases. The CDR3 covers 13 residues. CDR3 coding DNA: TGCAGTGCGCGACTAGCGGGGCTGAGGTCCCAGTACTTC. The encoded protein is CSARLAGLRSQYF.

This clonotype came up many times. This chain links TRBV28 with TRBJ2-5; 12 bases are shared with TRBD2. V lost 2 bases, J lost 2 bases, and 12 bases stayed unmatched. The CDR3 has 19 residues. Germline CDR1 is MDHEN and CDR2 is SYDVKM. The CDR3 DNA reads TGTGCCAGCAGTTTAGGAGCGACTAGCGGGAGAGGGGGACAAGAGACCCAGTACTTC. As protein: CASSLGATSGRGGQETQYF.

This clonotype showed up just a few times. This chain uses TRBV7-2 with TRBJ2-7, with 7 positions matching TRBD2. CDR1 SGHTA and CDR2 FQGNSA come from the germline V gene. This CDR3 contains 14 residues. The V segment lost 4 bases and the J segment 5 bases; nucleotides outside the gene matches: 8. The CDR3 loop reads CASSSSGLVHEQYF. Here the CDR3 DNA reads TGTGCCAGCAGCTCCTCTGGACTAGTCCACGAGCAGTACTTC.

This clonotype was seen more than once but under ten times. The chain joins TRBV7-8 to TRBJ1-6; D might be TRBD1 (5 bases). Germline V gives CDR1 SGHVS, CDR2 FQNEAQ. V was trimmed by 5 bases and J by 7 bases, leaving 15 bases between them. The CDR3 is made up of 15 amino acids. This chain's CDR3 is CASSISGTGNSPLHF. CDR3 DNA sequence: TGTGCCAGCAGCATTTCCGGGACGGGGAATTCACCCCTCCACTTT.

The chain has TRBV20-1 and TRBJ2-7, with TRBD2 matching over 10 bases. There are 17 residues in the CDR3. Germline V gene lookup returns CDR1 DFQATT and CDR2 SNEGSKA (reference sequence). The V and J ends lost 1 base and 0 bases, in that order; junction bases with no gene match: 9. The chain's CDR3 is CSARVRTSGYLSYEQYF. The CDR3 DNA is TGCAGTGCTAGAGTAAGGACTAGCGGTTACCTCTCCTACGAGCAGTACTTC.

This clonotype was seen a handful of times. V gene TRBV2 combines with J gene TRBJ1-2, with a weak D call TRBD1 (5 bases). The length of the CDR3 is 15 residues. Germline CDR1 and CDR2: SNHLY and FYNNEI. The V end was cut by 3 bases, the J end by 5 bases, with 16 bases between. The CDR3 protein is CASSDRTPSIYGYTF. In nucleotides, the CDR3 is TGTGCCAGCAGTGACCGGACACCTAGTATTTATGGCTACACCTTC.

The J gene is TRBJ2-2, the V gene TRBV10-3, with D perhaps TRBD2 (5 bases). CDR1 is ENHRY, CDR2 SYGVKD, per germline. The CDR3 runs 14 residues. V lost 10 bases to trimming and J lost 3 bases, with 15 bases between them. The CDR3 nucleotides read TGTGCCACGCGGACTTCAAGGGACACCGGGGAGCTGTTTTTT. Its translation: CATRTSRDTGELFF.

V and J are TRBV28 and TRBJ1-6, with D unclear. The CDR3 runs to 18 residues. Trimming took 2 bases from V and 0 from J, leaving 14 bases between them. Germline V gives CDR1 MDHEN, CDR2 SYDVKM. The CDR3 loop reads CASSLMDSGSSYNSPLHF. The CDR3 DNA reads as TGTGCCAGCAGTTTAATGGATTCGGGGAGCTCCTATAATTCACCCCTCCACTTT.

This clonotype was seen a handful of times. The genes are TRBV14 and TRBJ1-1; TRBD1 might be the D (6 bases). Germline V gives CDR1 SGHDN, CDR2 FVKESK. V lost 0 bases and J lost 0, with 14 bases in between. This CDR3 has 17 residues. The CDR3 loop is CASSQDLGTGMNTEAFF. In DNA, the CDR3 is TGTGCCAGCAGCCAAGATCTTGGAACAGGGATGAACACTGAAGCTTTCTTT.

DNA of the CDR3: TGTGCCAGCAGCCCAGGACTAGCCTGGGAGACCCAGTACTTC. The encoded protein is CASSPGLAWETQYF. The chain is built from TRBV7-9 and TRBJ2-5, with 8 bases matching TRBD2. The CDR3 covers 14 residues. V gave up 5 bases and J gave up 5 bases; unmatched junction bases: 7. CDR1 and CDR2 from the germline V gene are SEHNR and FQNEAQ (reference sequence).

The genes are TRBV9 and TRBJ1-3; D perhaps matches TRBD1 (5 bases). The CDR3 loop spans 15 amino acids. The V end lost 2 bases, the J end lost 4 bases, and 13 bases lay between the germline ends. Germline V gene sequence: CDR1 SGDLS, CDR2 YYNGEE. CDR3 sequence: CASSVQGASGNTIYF. The CDR3 coding sequence is TGTGCCAGCAGCGTTCAGGGCGCCTCCGGAAACACCATATATTTT.

This clonotype was seen repeatedly, ten times or more. The chain employs TRBV12-3 or TRBV12-4 and TRBJ2-7; no definite D call. The V and J ends lost 6 bases and 0 bases respectively, with 12 bases between them. The length of the CDR3 is 14 residues. In DNA, the CDR3 is TGTGCCAGCAGCCGTGGAGAGAGCTCCTACGAGCAGTACTTC. It yields the protein CASSRGESSYEQYF.

This clonotype was seen many times. The J gene is TRBJ2-3, the V gene TRBV5-1, with 9 bases fitting TRBD1. V lost 2 bases, J lost 5 bases, and 6 bases stayed unmatched. The CDR3 extends over 15 amino acids. Germline V gives CDR1 SGHRS, CDR2 YFSETQ. CDR3 nucleotides: TGCGCCAGCAGCTTACAGGGGGCGGCGGTAGATACGCAGTATTTT. This translates into CASSLQGAAVDTQYF.

V gene TRBV20-1 combines with J gene TRBJ2-1; the match to TRBD2 covers 8 bases. The CDR3 is 14 amino acids. CDR1 is DFQATT and CDR2 is SNEGSKA in the germline V gene (reference sequence). The junction had 4 bases not matched to a gene; V was cut back by 4 bases and J by 2 bases. CDR3 sequence: CSAKGLEPYNEQFF. The CDR3 coding sequence is TGCAGTGCTAAGGGACTAGAACCCTACAATGAGCAGTTCTTC.

This clonotype has a count of ten or more. The rearrangement links TRBV29-1 to TRBJ1-1, with D tentatively TRBD1 (5 bases). Looked up from germline, CDR1 is SQVTM and CDR2 is ANQGSEA. The CDR3 is made up of 13 amino acids. Trimming stripped 5 bases from V and 0 bases from J, with 10 bases between. This CDR3 is CSVKGEMNTEAFF. As DNA, the CDR3 is TGCAGCGTTAAAGGGGAGATGAACACTGAAGCTTTCTTT.

This clonotype has at least ten counts. The chain uses TRBV7-9 and TRBJ2-7, with 9 bases fitting TRBD1. The J segment lost 3 bases and the V segment lost 3 bases, leaving 6 bases of the junction unmatched. The germline gives CDR1 SEHNR, CDR2 FQNEAQ (reference sequence). There are 15 residues in the CDR3. The CDR3 DNA sequence: TGTGCCAGCAGCTTGGCCGGGACAGGGAGCTACGAGCAGTACTTC. This encodes CASSLAGTGSYEQYF.

This clonotype was recorded a few times. The chain couples TRBV7-2 to TRBJ2-7; D may be TRBD1 (5 bases). The V and J ends lost 1 base and 7 bases respectively, with 20 bases between them. Germline V gene data show CDR1 as SGHTA and CDR2 as FQGNSA. The CDR3 loop spans 16 amino acids. The CDR3 DNA reads TGTGCCAGCAGCTTAGTTGGTAGGACGGACACTACGGAGCAGTACTTC. Its protein product is CASSLVGRTDTTEQYF.

This clonotype was recorded a few times. The rearrangement joins TRBV6-2 or TRBV6-3 to TRBJ2-5, with D perhaps assigned TRBD1 or TRBD2 (5 bases each). The ends were cut back, 6 bases at V and 8 bases at J, with 16 bases in the middle. The CDR3 contains 13 residues. Germline lookup yields CDR1 MNHEY and CDR2 SVGEGT. CDR3 region: CASSPRAGGTQYF. CDR3 nucleotides: TGTGCCAGCAGCCCCAGGGCTGGAGGTACCCAGTACTTC.

The chain recombines TRBV7-2 with TRBJ1-3; 8 bases match TRBD1. The CDR3 consists of 14 residues. The germline CDR1 and CDR2 sequences are SGHTA and FQGNSA. V gave up 6 bases and J gave up 3 bases; unmatched junction bases: 4. CDR3 loop: CASRGTGGGNTIYF. The CDR3, as DNA: TGTGCCAGCAGGGGAACAGGGGGTGGAAACACCATATATTTT. The full variable domain, with the rest looked up from reference TRBV7-2 and TRBJ1-3, is GAGVSQSPSNKVTEKGKDVELRCDPISGHTALYWYRQSLGQGLEFLIYFQGNSAPDKSGLPSDRFSAERTGGSVSTLTIQRTQQEDSAVYLCASRGTGGGNTIYFGEGSWLTVV.

A few counts support this clonotype. V is TRBV12-3 or TRBV12-4 and J is TRBJ1-5; 8 bases are a match to TRBD1. The CDR3 covers 15 residues. The V and J ends lost 6 bases and 6 bases, in that order; junction bases with no gene match: 10. The CDR3 DNA reads as TGTGCCAGCAGGACGGGACAGGCGCGCGGTCAGCCCCAGCATTTT. Residues: CASRTGQARGQPQHF.

This clonotype showed up just a few times. The chain couples TRBV6-1 to TRBJ2-5, with a tentative D call TRBD1 (5 bases). The CDR3 totals 14 residues. V lost 5 bases and J 5 bases, leaving 15 bases between the germline ends. The germline gives CDR1 MNHNS, CDR2 SASEGT. The CDR3 region has the DNA TGTGCCAGCAGTCCTTCTTGGGGCACTGAGACCCAGTACTTC. Translation: CASSPSWGTETQYF.

This clonotype was counted ten times or more. The chain carries TRBV2 and TRBJ2-2; D call uncertain. This CDR3 has 14 amino acids. CDR1 is SNHLY and CDR2 is FYNNEI in the germline V gene. V was clipped by 2 bases and J by 4 bases, with 8 bases between them. The CDR3 is CASSERQRTGELFF. The CDR3 DNA follows: TGTGCCAGCAGTGAACGGCAGCGCACCGGGGAGCTGTTTTTT.

This clonotype has at least ten counts. This chain joins TRBV6-2 or TRBV6-3 and TRBJ2-5; weak D call: TRBD1 (6 bases). V lost 10 bases, J lost 4 bases, and 22 bases lay in between. CDR3 length: 15 residues. CDR1 and CDR2 from the germline V gene are MNHEY and SVGEGT. The DNA of the CDR3 is TGTGCCACCCAACCTCAGGGGCTTCCAGGAGAGACCCAGTACTTC. As protein: CATQPQGLPGETQYF.

The rearrangement uses TRBV5-5 and TRBJ2-2; tentative D call: TRBD1 (6 bases). V dropped 7 bases and J dropped 1 base, with 11 bases sitting between them. The CDR3 consists of 14 residues. Germline V lookup: CDR1 SGHKS, CDR2 YYEKEE (reference sequence). CDR3 nucleotide sequence: TGTGCCAGCGATGCCAGGGGGAACACCGGGGAGCTGTTTTTT. Translation: CASDARGNTGELFF.

The table lists this clonotype with many counts. The CDR3 loop reads CASSPSAGGYNEQFF. In DNA form, the CDR3 reads TGTGCCAGCAGCCCTTCAGCGGGGGGCTACAATGAGCAGTTCTTC. The V and J genes are TRBV12-3 or TRBV12-4 and TRBJ2-1, with 9 bases fitting TRBD2. There are 15 residues in the CDR3. V dropped 6 bases and J dropped 3; count of bases not matched to a gene: 6.

The chain recombines TRBV20-1 with TRBJ1-5; maybe TRBD1 (5 bases). The CDR3 runs 15 residues. Between the trimmed V and J ends, which lost 3 bases and 2 bases, there was a span of 14 bases. Per germline, CDR1 DFQATT and CDR2 SNEGSKA (reference sequence). In DNA, the CDR3 is TGCAGTGCTAGTCCCCCGGGACGCCGCAATCAGCCCCAGCATTTT. It specifies CSASPPGRRNQPQHF.

This clonotype was counted ten times or more. V and J are TRBV5-5 and TRBJ1-1; D call uncertain. The CDR3 is 12 residues long. V was pared by 0 bases and J by 9 bases, with 9 bases between. Germline values: CDR1 SGHKS, CDR2 YYEKEE (reference sequence). The CDR3 protein is CASSLERLKAFF. DNA for the CDR3: TGTGCCAGCAGCTTGGAGAGGTTAAAAGCTTTCTTT.

The chain uses TRBV6-1 and TRBJ2-7; tentatively, D is TRBD1 (5 bases). Looked up from germline, CDR1 is MNHNS and CDR2 is SASEGT. The CDR3 is 14 amino acids. Trimming cost V 7 bases and J 2 bases, with 15 bases left between them. The CDR3 nucleotides read TGTGCCAGCAACGCCAACAGGCGTACCTACGAGCAGTACTTC. It translates to CASNANRRTYEQYF.